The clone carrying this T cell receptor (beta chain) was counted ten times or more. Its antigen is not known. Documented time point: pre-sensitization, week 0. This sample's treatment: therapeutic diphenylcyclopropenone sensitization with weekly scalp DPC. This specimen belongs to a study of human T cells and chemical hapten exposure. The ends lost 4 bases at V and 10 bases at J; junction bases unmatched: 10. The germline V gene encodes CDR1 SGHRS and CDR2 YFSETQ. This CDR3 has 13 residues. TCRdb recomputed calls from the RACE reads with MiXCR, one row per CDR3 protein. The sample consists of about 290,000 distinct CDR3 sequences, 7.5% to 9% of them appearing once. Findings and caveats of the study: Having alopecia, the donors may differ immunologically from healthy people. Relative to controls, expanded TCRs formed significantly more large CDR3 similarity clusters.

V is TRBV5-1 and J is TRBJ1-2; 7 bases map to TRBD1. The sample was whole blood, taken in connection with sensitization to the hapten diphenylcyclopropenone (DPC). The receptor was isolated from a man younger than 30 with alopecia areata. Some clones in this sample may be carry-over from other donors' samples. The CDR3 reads CASSRIGQAHYTF. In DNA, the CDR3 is TGCGCCAGCAGCCGAATCGGACAGGCCCACTACACCTTC.